This TCR beta chain is drawn from a study of cytomegalovirus exposure and HLA in healthy donors. This clone showed up just once. Primers: 60 Vbeta forward and 13 Jbeta reverse. Per the original data handling: Counted up in a later analysis, unique TCR beta chains came to some 82 million, with around 10 million shared. Only in-frame clones appear in the TCRdb table, and some are missing; sequencing was by immunoSEQ multiplex PCR. The V and J calls and clone size come from that table; D and trimming were worked out from the DNA. The sample comprises 90,000 to 150,000 clones, about 73% of which are singletons, and 2.5% to 3.5% rests with the top ten. The clonotype originates from a woman under 40 in good health and CMV-seropositive. Source material: PBMCs.

The CDR3 here is CASSLAQAAVYGYTF. CDR3 nucleotide sequence: TGTGCCAGCAGCTTGGCACAGGCGGCAGTCTATGGCTACACCTTC. V usage is TRBV7-9 and J usage is TRBJ1-2, with a possible D match to TRBD1 (5 bases). The ends were cut back, 3 bases at V and 4 bases at J, with 15 bases in the middle. Germline V gene lookup returns CDR1 SEHNR and CDR2 FQNEAQ (reference sequence). This CDR3 comprises 15 residues.